Listed below are T cell receptor beta chains from one sample, sequenced in a study of early T cells in non-severe SARS-CoV-2 infection. TCRdb called the 5' RACE reads again in MiXCR, with one record for every CDR3 protein. The sample has fewer than 130,000 distinct CDR3 sequences; around 12% are singletons. The starting material was whole blood, obtained at baseline. Receptors were obtained from an adult who was a healthcare worker with PCR-confirmed SARS-CoV-2 infection or an uninfected control (not recorded which). CDR3s include the opening cysteine and the closing phenylalanine or tryptophan. Each record gives: V gene, D gene, J gene, clone size, CDR3 DNA, CDR3 protein. D genes are given only for firm matches. A clone size is listed for some rows: how often the clone was seen (once, few, many), or a class if it is expanded.

v_gene: TRBV7-9
d_gene: TRBD2
j_gene: TRBJ2-1
abundance: -
CDR3nt: TGTGCCAGCAGCTTATTTCCCGATAGCGGGGGAAGGAATGAGCAGTTCTTC
CDR3aa: CASSLFPDSGGRNEQFF

v_gene: TRBV14
d_gene: -
j_gene: TRBJ1-1
abundance: -
CDR3nt: TGTGCCAGCAGCCCCCTGGGGGGAGTTGACACTGAAGCTTTCTTT
CDR3aa: CASSPLGGVDTEAFF

v_gene: TRBV12-3/TRBV12-4
d_gene: -
j_gene: TRBJ1-6
abundance: -
CDR3nt: TGTGCCAGCAGTTTCCAGGGGCTACCCCTCCACTTT
CDR3aa: CASSFQGLPLHF

v_gene: TRBV27
d_gene: -
j_gene: TRBJ2-5
abundance: -
CDR3nt: TGTGCCAGCAGTTTTAGGACCCAAGAGACCCAGTACTTC
CDR3aa: CASSFRTQETQYF

v_gene: TRBV12-5
d_gene: TRBD2
j_gene: TRBJ2-7
abundance: many
CDR3nt: TGTGCTAGTGGTACCGGGCGGGAGGATATCTACGAGCAGTACTTC
CDR3aa: CASGTGREDIYEQYF

v_gene: TRBV19
d_gene: TRBD1
j_gene: TRBJ2-5
abundance: -
CDR3nt: TGTGCCAGTAGTATGTTCGGGACAGGGTTGGGGGAGACCCAGTACTTC
CDR3aa: CASSMFGTGLGETQYF

v_gene: TRBV28
d_gene: -
j_gene: TRBJ1-6
abundance: -
CDR3nt: TGTGCCAGCAGTTTAAATGGAGATTATTCACCCCTCCACTTT
CDR3aa: CASSLNGDYSPLHF

v_gene: TRBV15
d_gene: -
j_gene: TRBJ1-1
abundance: once
CDR3nt: TGTGCCACCAGCAGAGATCCCGGACATTACACTGAAGCTTTCTTT
CDR3aa: CATSRDPGHYTEAFF

v_gene: TRBV5-1
d_gene: -
j_gene: TRBJ1-4
abundance: few
CDR3nt: TGCGCCAGCAGCTTGAGATCGACGGCAACTAATGAAAAACTGTTTTTT
CDR3aa: CASSLRSTATNEKLFF

v_gene: TRBV4-1
d_gene: TRBD1
j_gene: TRBJ2-7
abundance: many
CDR3nt: TGCGCCAGCAGCCAGGGACAGGAGTACGAGCAGTACTTC
CDR3aa: CASSQGQEYEQYF

v_gene: TRBV12-3/TRBV12-4
d_gene: TRBD1
j_gene: TRBJ1-6
abundance: many
CDR3nt: TGTGCCAGCAGTGGGGGACAGTTGGCCCTCCACTTT
CDR3aa: CASSGGQLALHF

v_gene: TRBV7-9
d_gene: -
j_gene: TRBJ2-1
abundance: -
CDR3nt: TGTGCCAGCAGCTTAGCGCAGTTTAAGCATGAGCAGTTCTTC
CDR3aa: CASSLAQFKHEQFF

v_gene: TRBV10-3
d_gene: -
j_gene: TRBJ2-5
abundance: few
CDR3nt: TGTGCCATCAGGGGGACCAACCAAGAGACCCAGTACTTC
CDR3aa: CAIRGTNQETQYF

v_gene: TRBV25-1
d_gene: TRBD2
j_gene: TRBJ2-7
abundance: few
CDR3nt: TGTGCCAGTCGAACTAGCGGTCACTTACGCTACGAGCAGTACTTC
CDR3aa: CASRTSGHLRYEQYF

v_gene: TRBV7-9
d_gene: TRBD2
j_gene: TRBJ2-3
abundance: -
CDR3nt: TGTGCCAGCAGCTTTAGCGGGAGGGCCTACGCAGATACGCAGTATTTT
CDR3aa: CASSFSGRAYADTQYF

v_gene: TRBV28
d_gene: -
j_gene: TRBJ2-5
abundance: -
CDR3nt: TGTGCCAGCAGGCGGACATACCAAGAGACCCAGTACTTC
CDR3aa: CASRRTYQETQYF

v_gene: TRBV28
d_gene: -
j_gene: TRBJ2-7
abundance: -
CDR3nt: TGTGCCAGCAGTTTATTTACAGCCAGTGGGGAACACGAGCAGTACTTC
CDR3aa: CASSLFTASGEHEQYF

v_gene: TRBV4-1
d_gene: TRBD1
j_gene: TRBJ2-5
abundance: -
CDR3nt: TGCGCCAGCAGCCAGGACTTCATGACAGGGGGCGCAGAGACCCAGTACTTC
CDR3aa: CASSQDFMTGGAETQYF

v_gene: TRBV20-1
d_gene: -
j_gene: TRBJ2-3
abundance: many
CDR3nt: TGCAGTGCTAGTGGGACAGATACGCAGTATTTT
CDR3aa: CSASGTDTQYF

v_gene: TRBV12-3/TRBV12-4
d_gene: TRBD1
j_gene: TRBJ1-2
abundance: few
CDR3nt: TGTGCCAGCAGTCCGAGGACAGGGAGCTATGGCTACACCTTC
CDR3aa: CASSPRTGSYGYTF

v_gene: TRBV28
d_gene: -
j_gene: TRBJ2-3
abundance: few
CDR3nt: TGTGCCAGCAAAGGGGACCTTACTGGAACAGATACGCAGTATTTT
CDR3aa: CASKGDLTGTDTQYF

v_gene: TRBV5-4
d_gene: -
j_gene: TRBJ1-1
abundance: few
CDR3nt: TGTGCCAGCAGCCCAAATAGGGTAGCCGCGGCTGAAGCTTTCTTT
CDR3aa: CASSPNRVAAAEAFF

v_gene: TRBV11-2
d_gene: TRBD2
j_gene: TRBJ2-3
abundance: -
CDR3nt: TGTGCCAGCAGCCAAACTATTTCAGCGGGAGGGGCAGATACGCAGTATTTT
CDR3aa: CASSQTISAGGADTQYF

v_gene: TRBV3-1
d_gene: -
j_gene: TRBJ2-3
abundance: -
CDR3nt: TGTGCCAGCAGCAAAGGGAGCACAGATACGCAGTATTTT
CDR3aa: CASSKGSTDTQYF

v_gene: TRBV5-4
d_gene: -
j_gene: TRBJ1-1
abundance: few
CDR3nt: TGTGCCAGCAGCTGGCCGGGACCCATGAACACTGAAGCTTTCTTT
CDR3aa: CASSWPGPMNTEAFF

v_gene: TRBV5-1
d_gene: -
j_gene: TRBJ2-5
abundance: -
CDR3nt: TGCGCCAGCAGCTTCCCTGGAGAGACCCAGTACTTC
CDR3aa: CASSFPGETQYF

v_gene: TRBV25-1
d_gene: -
j_gene: TRBJ1-1
abundance: -
CDR3nt: TGTGCCAGCAGTGAATATGGGGGGGGCACTGAAGCTTTCTTT
CDR3aa: CASSEYGGGTEAFF

v_gene: TRBV5-6
d_gene: TRBD1
j_gene: TRBJ2-5
abundance: few
CDR3nt: TGTGCCAGCAGCCCGGGACAGCAGCAGACCCAGTACTTC
CDR3aa: CASSPGQQQTQYF

v_gene: TRBV27
d_gene: -
j_gene: TRBJ1-1
abundance: few
CDR3nt: TGTGCCAGCAGTTTGCTGGCAGGGGCGACTGAAGCTTTCTTT
CDR3aa: CASSLLAGATEAFF

v_gene: TRBV11-2
d_gene: TRBD1
j_gene: TRBJ1-5
abundance: few
CDR3nt: TGTGCCAGCAGCTCGACAGGGCTCAGCAATCAGCCCCAGCATTTT
CDR3aa: CASSSTGLSNQPQHF